Detailed here is one T cell receptor beta chain. It lacks a known antigen. The input lacks base qualities; no much larger clone sits a single base away. The germline V gene sets CDR1 to SGHTA and CDR2 to FQGTGA. V ends up 5 bases short and J 5 bases short, with an unmatched junction base count of 5. The CDR3 starts with the cysteine, ends with the phenylalanine, and has 16 residues. Only the CDR3 part of the read is kept: 48 bases, read in frame from the first base. The library came from the immunoSEQ multiplex PCR assay. TCRdb took this table from immuneACCESS and kept in-frame rearrangements with V and J called. Such tables lack part of the clones; where checked against another copy, unresolved V genes explain under half of the gap, and the rest is unexplained. A total of 60,000 to 85,000 clones appear in this sample, 75% to 95% of them only once. Over 2% of the sample is taken by the ten largest.

This entry comes from a study of T cell changes during pregnancy in multiple sclerosis (dated by TCRdb to about 2019). In terms of the full investigation: In women with multiple sclerosis, the researchers looked at how the T cell repertoire shifted as pregnancy progressed.

The sequencing here drew on peripheral blood, taken in the first trimester of pregnancy. This chain joins TRBV7-3 to TRBJ2-1, and 14 junctional nucleotides match TRBD2. This clonotype was sampled from a female donor with multiple sclerosis, enrolled in a pregnancy study. The nucleotide sequence reads as follows: TGTGCCAGCAGCGTAGGGACTAGCGGGAGCCACAATGAGCAGTTCTTC. It encodes CASSVGTSGSHNEQFF. Where the CDR3 stops, the reference TRBV7-3 and TRBJ2-1 genes take over; the full variable domain is GAGVSQTPSNKVTEKGKYVELRCDPISGHTALYWYRQSLGQGPEFLIYFQGTGAADDSGLPNDRFFAVRPEGSVSTLKIQRTERGDSAVYLCASSVGTSGSHNEQFFGPGTRLTVL.